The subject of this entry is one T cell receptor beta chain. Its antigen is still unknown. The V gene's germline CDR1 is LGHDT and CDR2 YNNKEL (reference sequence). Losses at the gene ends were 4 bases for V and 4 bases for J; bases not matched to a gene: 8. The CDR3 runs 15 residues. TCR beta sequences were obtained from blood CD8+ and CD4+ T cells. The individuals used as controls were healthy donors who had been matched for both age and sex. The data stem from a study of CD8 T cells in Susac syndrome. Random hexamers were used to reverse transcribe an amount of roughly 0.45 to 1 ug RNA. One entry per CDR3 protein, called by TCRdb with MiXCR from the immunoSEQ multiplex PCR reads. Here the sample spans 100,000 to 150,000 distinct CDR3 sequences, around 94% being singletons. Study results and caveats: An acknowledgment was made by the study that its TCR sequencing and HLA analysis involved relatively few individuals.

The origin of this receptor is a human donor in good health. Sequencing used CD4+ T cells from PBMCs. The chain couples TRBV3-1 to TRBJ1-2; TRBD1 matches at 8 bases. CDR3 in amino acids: CASSPSGTGSYGYTF. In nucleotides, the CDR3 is TGTGCCAGCAGCCCCTCCGGGACAGGAAGCTATGGCTACACCTTC.